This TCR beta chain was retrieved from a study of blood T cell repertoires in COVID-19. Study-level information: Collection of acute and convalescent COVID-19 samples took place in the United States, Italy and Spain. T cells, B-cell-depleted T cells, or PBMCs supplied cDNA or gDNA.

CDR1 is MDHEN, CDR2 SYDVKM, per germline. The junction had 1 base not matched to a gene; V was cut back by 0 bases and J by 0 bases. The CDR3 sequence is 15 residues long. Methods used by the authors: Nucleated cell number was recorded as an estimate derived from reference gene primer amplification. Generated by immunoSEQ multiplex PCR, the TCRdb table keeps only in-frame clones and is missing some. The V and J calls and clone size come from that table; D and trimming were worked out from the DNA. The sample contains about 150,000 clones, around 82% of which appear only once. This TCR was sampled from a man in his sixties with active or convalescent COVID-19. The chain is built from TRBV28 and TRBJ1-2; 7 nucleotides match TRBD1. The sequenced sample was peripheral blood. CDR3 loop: CASSLWGQTNYGYTF. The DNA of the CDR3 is TGTGCCAGCAGTTTATGGGGACAGACTAACTATGGCTACACCTTC.